This entry features one TCR beta chain sequence. This clone's antigen is unknown. No base qualities exist here, and no much larger clone lies one base off it. This entry belongs to a study of shared clonotypes between healthy human individuals (TCRdb year 2020). A note on the overall study: The cohort comprised a couple of women and a few men aged 18 to 49 years. To estimate repertoire size and how much clonotypes are shared between individuals, the study performed deep sequencing of blood TCR repertoires from five healthy adults. Between about 0.8 and 9 billion PBMCs per donor were obtained by leukapheresis. For each donor, CD4 naive and CD4 memory were each run on three plates, CD8 naive on two plates, and CD8 memory on one plate. To increase sequencing depth and limit assay-specific biases, different laboratories used diverse techniques to prepare libraries and sequence TCR repertoires. The study at large found these results: Naive subsets generally had larger estimated clonotype richness than memory subsets. Because the study included only a small number of donors, the genetic and exposure-history diversity represented was limited. Sampling was restricted to blood, and TCR repertoires in tissues likely differ from the TCR repertoires found in blood. Across several donors, approximately 5% of naive CD4, approximately 4% of naive CD8, roughly 2.3% of memory CD4, and over 0.35% of memory CD8 clonotypes were shared. Even with the large sequencing depth, rarefaction of the sorted-subset datasets indicated that sequencing was incomplete. Pairwise subsampling indicated that sequencing depth was expected to affect the degree of clonotype sharing among donors. Compared with non-shared clonotypes, clonotypes shared by all four sorted-subset donors had higher generation probabilities.

Ends trimmed: V by 0 bases, J by 0 bases; bases unmatched to a gene: 5. From the germline V gene, CDR1 is SGHRS and CDR2 is YFSETQ. The CDR3 numbers 16 residues from cysteine through phenylalanine. Only the CDR3 DNA stays, 48 bases, in frame from base 1. For the CD8 naive samples, CD45RO-negative cells were positively selected for CCR7, yielding a CD45RA+CCR7+ population from which TemRA cells were excluded. Donors were healthy HIV-negative adults with no recently reported acute infections or vaccinations. Only Caucasian adults living in Nashville, Tennessee, USA were represented among the donors. Blood was collected by leukapheresis, and PBMCs were isolated by Ficoll-Histopaque density gradient centrifugation and then cryopreserved in liquid nitrogen vapor phase. Analytical flow cytometry was used to check the purity and quantity of each magnetically sorted T cell population. Genomic DNA was isolated from each sorted fraction and quantified by UV absorbance on a Nanodrop 2000c.

TCR CDR3 regions were amplified from genomic DNA by multiplex PCR using the deep immunoSEQ assay. Extracted genomic DNA from each cell subset was spread evenly across all wells of several immunoSEQ 96-well plates, with each plate serving as a replicate. For sorted subsets, roughly 190 ng of genomic DNA, equivalent to tens of thousands of T cell genomes, went into each replicate PCR. The purified libraries were quantified using a Qubit 3.0 fluorometer, sized with a Bioanalyzer 2100, and then quantified again using the KAPA Library Quantification kit. A separate single-read 150-cycle Illumina NextSeq 550 flow cell was used to sequence each immunoSEQ 96-well plate. As for how the authors treated the data: The immunoSEQ output contained only junctional sequences without quality scores, so filtering could not match that applied to full-length reads. To assign V/J genes and CDR3, sequences were annotated using PyIR, a Python wrapper for IgBLAST v1.9, with IMGT germline references. Any read was removed if the V/J assignment was weak (E-value above 1e-6), the CDR3 was missing, or the read contained stop codons, out-of-frame junctions, or ambiguous translated residues. A V3J clonotype was defined by an identical inferred V gene, J gene, and CDR3 amino acid sequence. The percentage overlap between two repertoires was calculated by dividing the number of shared unique clonotypes by the size of the smaller repertoire. Three approaches were used to assess repertoire richness: RTK rarefaction, the Chao1 estimator, and Recon v2.1 estimates of unobserved clonotypes. For all TCRbeta clonotypes obtained by the gDNA method from four donors, generation probabilities were computed with OLGA. Not all clones reach the TCRdb copy of this immuneACCESS table, which keeps in-frame sequences only. Checked studies attribute under half of the gap to unresolved V genes and leave the rest unexplained. V and J calls and clone size are given by that table; D and trimming were obtained from the DNA. The table for this sample lists around 2.1 million clones; roughly 91% of them were counted only once. More than 1.5% of the sample belongs to the ten largest clones.

Sequencing was carried out using naive CD8+ T cells from PBMCs. In light of the paper, this sample's cell subset or site label describes: CD45RA+CCR7+. The source is a man younger than 30 in good health. Some clones in this sample may be carry-over from other donors' samples. Recombination joined TRBV5-1 with TRBJ2-7, with 8 bases aligning to TRBD2. The CDR3 region: CASSLVTSGLSYEQYF. The DNA sequence is given as TGCGCCAGCAGCTTGGTAACTAGCGGCCTCTCCTACGAGCAGTACTTC. Supplemented by the reference TRBV5-1 and TRBJ2-7 proteins around the CDR3, the complete variable domain is KAGVTQTPRYLIKTRGQQVTLSCSPISGHRSVSWYQQTPGQGLQFLFEYFSETQRNKGNFPGRFSGRQFSNSRSEMNVSTLELGDSALYLCASSLVTSGLSYEQYFGPGTRLTVT.